This entry describes one T cell receptor (beta chain). TCRdb's copy holds only in-frame clones and misses some; the assay was immunoSEQ multiplex PCR. The table has hundreds of thousands of clones, around 89% seen once. CDR1 and CDR2 from the germline V gene are MNHNS and SASEGT. The CDR3 sequence is 15 residues long. The trim removed 3 bases at V and 7 bases at J, leaving 9 bases unmatched. The entry originates in a study of blood T cell repertoires in COVID-19. The rearrangement uses TRBV6-1 and TRBJ2-1; TRBD2 aligns across 7 bases. Specimen: PBMCs or T cells enriched from blood (not recorded which). The receptor comes from an older woman in a cohort exposed to, infected with or recovered from COVID-19 (not recorded which). CDR3 protein: CASSESGRATNEQFF. The CDR3 DNA follows: TGTGCCAGCAGTGAGTCGGGGAGGGCGACAAATGAGCAGTTCTTC.